This section outlines one T cell receptor (beta chain) sequence together with its context. What this receptor recognizes is not known. Base qualities are not at hand, and no much larger clone is one base apart. The sample originates from a study of shared clonotypes between healthy human individuals (dated by TCRdb to between 2020 and 2021). Looking at the study overall: Three men and two women, aged 18 to 49 years, made up the cohort. Between about 0.8 and 9 billion PBMCs per donor were obtained by leukapheresis. For each donor, CD4 naive and CD4 memory were each given three plates, CD8 naive was given two plates, and CD8 memory was given one plate. To increase sequencing depth and limit assay-specific biases, TCR repertoire library preparation and sequencing were carried out by different laboratories using diverse techniques. The study deeply sequenced blood TCR repertoires of five healthy adults to estimate repertoire size and the extent of clonotype sharing between individuals. What the research found in general, with its limitations: Based on pairwise subsampling, the degree of clonotype sharing among donors was expected to be affected by sequencing depth. Estimated clonotype richness was generally larger for naive than for memory subsets. The small number of donors limited the genetic and exposure-history diversity represented. Only blood was sampled, and tissue TCR repertoires likely differ from those in blood. Compared with non-shared clonotypes, clonotypes shared by all four sorted-subset donors had higher generation probabilities. Even with the large sequencing depth, rarefaction of the sorted-subset datasets indicated that sequencing was incomplete. When several donors were compared, the shared fraction of clonotypes was about 5.4% for naive CD4, 3.5% for naive CD8, 2.3% for memory CD4, and roughly 0.43% for memory CD8.

Donors were healthy HIV-negative adults with no recently reported acute infections or vaccinations. Every donor was a Caucasian adult residing in Nashville, Tennessee, USA. Magnetic negative selection was used to enrich CD4+ T cells, after which naive cells were positively selected on CD45RA and the negative fraction became the memory subset. After blood collection by leukapheresis, PBMCs were isolated using Ficoll-Histopaque density gradient centrifugation and then cryopreserved in the vapor phase of liquid nitrogen. Purity and quantity of every magnetically sorted T cell population were checked by analytical flow cytometry. Genomic DNA was isolated from each sorted fraction and quantified by UV absorbance on a Nanodrop 2000c. Using the deep immunoSEQ assay, TCR CDR3 regions were amplified from genomic DNA by multiplex PCR. Extracted genomic DNA from each cell subset was distributed evenly across all wells of several immunoSEQ 96-well plates, and each plate was treated as a replicate. For sorted subsets, around 0.2 ug of genomic DNA, equivalent to roughly 33,000 T cell genomes, went into each replicate PCR. Purified libraries were measured with a Qubit 3.0 fluorometer, size-checked on a Bioanalyzer 2100, and measured again with the KAPA Library Quantification kit. Every immunoSEQ 96-well plate was sequenced on a separate single-read 150-cycle Illumina NextSeq 550 flow cell. Turning to the authors' computational methods: Because only junctional sequences without quality scores were contained in the immunoSEQ output, filtering matching that applied to full-length reads could not be performed. Sequences were annotated with PyIR, a Python wrapper for IgBLAST v1.9, using IMGT germline references to assign V/J genes and CDR3. Reads with weak V/J assignments (E-value above 1e-6), missing CDR3, stop codons, out-of-frame junctions, or ambiguous translated residues were removed. V3J clonotypes were defined by identical inferred V gene, J gene, and CDR3 amino acid sequence. The percentage overlap between two repertoires was calculated by dividing the number of shared unique clonotypes by the size of the smaller repertoire. Repertoire richness was assessed with RTK rarefaction, the Chao1 estimator, and Recon v2.1 estimates of unobserved clonotypes. Generation probabilities for all TCRbeta clonotypes obtained by the gDNA method from a handful of donors were computed using OLGA. Here the immuneACCESS table is served through TCRdb, limited to in-frame sequences with V and J called. Missing clones are a known gap in these copies; in checked studies unresolved V genes cover under half, and the rest lacks a known reason. D and trimming come from the DNA, and the V and J calls and clone size come from that table. This sample holds more than 2 million clones; roughly 95% were observed only once. The top ten hold about 0.13% of the sample.

V loses 6 bases at its end and J loses 1 base; junction bases beyond the gene matches: 4. From the cysteine through the phenylalanine, the CDR3 covers 14 amino acids. The sequence is cut down to CDR3 DNA, 42 bases in frame from base 1. As encoded in the germline V gene, CDR1 is SNHLY while CDR2 is FYNNEI. The receptor's source is a man in his late teens or twenties in good health. Material: naive CD4+ T cells sorted from blood. The cell subset or site label of this sample denotes: CD45RA+ positively selected. The chain uses TRBV2 and TRBJ1-1; 8 of the junction bases match TRBD1. At the DNA level, the sequence is TGTGCCAGCAGGCGGACAGGGACGAACACTGAAGCTTTCTTT. This yields the protein CASRRTGTNTEAFF.